The rows below give T cell receptor beta chains drawn from one sample of a study of T cell repertoires in cytomegalovirus infection. TCRdb independently ran MiXCR on the reads; one entry per CDR3 protein. This table has around 230,000 distinct CDR3 sequences, approximately 7% appearing once. The sequencing input was PBMCs. Every receptor here comes from a human donor in good health (CMV status not recorded). Some clones in this sample may be carry-over from other donors' samples. Both conserved end residues are part of each CDR3. D genes are given only for firm matches. Rows may omit the clone size; those that give it use once, few, many or a size class.

-	TRBV5-5	-	TRBJ2-1	CASSLVNLDGEQFF	TGTGCCAGCAGCTTGGTCAACCTAGACGGTGAGCAGTTCTTC
many	TRBV20-1	-	TRBJ2-5	CSPRVLETQYF	TGCAGTCCCCGAGTCTTGGAGACCCAGTACTTC
many	TRBV7-2	-	TRBJ1-1	CASSLVPEITEAFF	TGTGCCAGCAGCTTAGTTCCGGAGATCACTGAAGCTTTCTTT
-	TRBV29-1	TRBD2	TRBJ2-1	CSTGTSGEYNEQFF	TGCAGCACAGGGACTAGCGGGGAGTACAATGAGCAGTTCTTC
-	TRBV28	TRBD1	TRBJ2-7	CATWGDRGLKGYEQYF	TGTGCCACTTGGGGGGACAGGGGCCTTAAGGGCTACGAGCAGTACTTC
many	TRBV12-3/TRBV12-4	TRBD2	TRBJ2-7	CATTEGGISYEQYF	TGTGCCACTACGGAGGGAGGGATTTCCTACGAGCAGTACTTC
many	TRBV2	TRBD1	TRBJ2-5	CASSVGQGETQYF	TGTGCCAGCAGTGTGGGACAGGGAGAGACCCAGTACTTC
many	TRBV19	-	TRBJ1-5	CASSTRGSDQPQHF	TGTGCCAGTAGTACTAGGGGGAGCGATCAGCCCCAGCATTTT
-	TRBV6-5	-	TRBJ1-5	CATRVNSNQPQHF	TGTGCCACCAGGGTTAATAGCAATCAGCCCCAGCATTTT
many	TRBV20-1	-	TRBJ2-3	CSARGAAENTDTQYF	TGCAGTGCTAGGGGGGCGGCAGAGAACACAGATACGCAGTATTTT
few	TRBV9	-	TRBJ2-1	CASSAGLSTINNEQFF	TGTGCCAGCAGCGCGGGACTCTCAACCATCAACAATGAGCAGTTCTTC
-	TRBV7-2	-	TRBJ2-3	CASGPDYIKTDTQYF	TGTGCCAGCGGCCCTGACTATATTAAAACAGATACGCAGTATTTT
many	TRBV7-2	-	TRBJ2-5	CASSLAGYQETQYF	TGTGCCAGCAGCCTGGCCGGGTACCAAGAGACCCAGTACTTC
many	TRBV18	-	TRBJ2-5	CASSPLSVGQETQYF	TGTGCCAGCTCACCCCTGTCGGTCGGGCAAGAGACCCAGTACTTC
many	TRBV12-3/TRBV12-4	-	TRBJ2-5	CATSRDRFQETQYF	TGTGCCACTTCGCGGGACAGATTTCAAGAGACCCAGTACTTC
many	TRBV29-1	-	TRBJ2-6	CSVDISGANVLTF	TGCAGCGTTGACATCTCTGGGGCCAACGTCCTGACTTTC
many	TRBV19	-	TRBJ2-7	CASSNLGGEQYF	TGTGCCAGTAGTAACCTGGGCGGCGAGCAGTACTTC
few	TRBV5-4	TRBD2	TRBJ2-1	CASSRETSVDEQFF	TGTGCCAGCAGCCGCGAGACTAGCGTGGATGAGCAGTTCTTC
-	TRBV29-1	TRBD1	TRBJ2-1	CSVDKLRGQDEQFF	TGCAGCGTAGACAAACTCAGGGGGCAGGATGAGCAGTTCTTC
many	TRBV20-1	-	TRBJ1-2	CSALEGGTGNPYGYTF	TGCAGTGCCCTGGAGGGAGGGACGGGAAACCCCTATGGCTACACCTTC
few	TRBV28	-	TRBJ2-1	CASSFFPLGDNEQFF	TGTGCCAGCAGTTTTTTCCCCCTGGGGGACAATGAGCAGTTCTTC
many	TRBV7-2	-	TRBJ2-2	CASSLVWRRDTGELFF	TGTGCCAGCAGCTTAGTGTGGCGGAGGGACACCGGGGAGCTGTTTTTT
many	TRBV2	-	TRBJ2-7	CASSDLRGVNLYEQYF	TGTGCCAGCAGTGACTTGCGAGGAGTCAACTTATACGAGCAGTACTTC
-	TRBV7-9	TRBD1	TRBJ1-2	CASSPGQTGRDYGYTF	TGTGCCAGCAGCCCAGGCCAGACAGGGCGCGACTATGGCTACACCTTC
many	TRBV19	-	TRBJ2-7	CASSLTGGIDEQYF	TGTGCCAGTAGTCTGACAGGAGGCATCGACGAGCAGTACTTC
many	TRBV7-8	-	TRBJ2-7	CASSLPASYEQYF	TGTGCCAGCAGCTTACCCGCTTCCTACGAGCAGTACTTC
many	TRBV10-3	TRBD2	TRBJ2-5	CAISDLIVAGGQETQYF	TGTGCCATCAGCGACCTGATTGTAGCGGGGGGCCAAGAGACCCAGTACTTC
many	TRBV20-1	TRBD2	TRBJ2-7	CSASDRTSGGEEQYF	TGCAGTGCTAGCGACAGGACTAGCGGGGGAGAGGAGCAGTACTTC
-	TRBV9	TRBD1	TRBJ1-1	CASSSGQGAIEAFF	TGTGCCAGCAGCTCGGGACAGGGGGCAATTGAAGCTTTCTTT
many	TRBV2	-	TRBJ1-1	CASTSSRATEAFF	TGTGCCAGCACCTCATCACGGGCCACTGAAGCTTTCTTT
few	TRBV12-3/TRBV12-4	-	TRBJ1-3	CATRLGGNTIYF	TGTGCCACACGACTAGGAGGAAACACCATATATTTT
-	TRBV7-3	-	TRBJ2-2	CASSISSTGELFF	TGTGCCAGCAGCATTAGCAGTACCGGGGAGCTGTTTTTT
few	TRBV29-1	-	TRBJ2-5	CSVEAAGETQYF	TGCAGCGTTGAAGCCGCCGGAGAGACCCAGTACTTC
-	TRBV10-2	-	TRBJ2-7	CASSARENEQYF	TGCGCCAGCAGCGCCCGGGAAAACGAGCAGTACTTC
many	TRBV10-1	TRBD1	TRBJ1-6	CASSDRGNSPLHF	TGCGCCAGCAGTGACAGGGGGAATTCACCCCTCCACTTT
many	TRBV10-3	-	TRBJ2-2	CAISDWQGGNTGELFF	TGTGCCATCAGTGATTGGCAGGGCGGAAACACCGGGGAGCTGTTTTTT
many	TRBV4-2	-	TRBJ1-4	CASSQRMENSPGRGWEKLFF	TGTGCCAGCAGCCAACGCATGGAGAATAGCCCGGGACGGGGTTGGGAAAAACTGTTTTTT
many	TRBV7-2	-	TRBJ1-1	CASSLYAGMVGTEAFF	TGTGCCAGCAGCTTATATGCGGGAATGGTTGGCACTGAAGCTTTCTTT
many	TRBV2	-	TRBJ1-6	CASGEGRVYNSPLHF	TGTGCCAGCGGGGAGGGCAGGGTTTATAATTCACCCCTCCACTTT
many	TRBV7-3	TRBD2	TRBJ2-1	CASSLGTSGGGDYNEQFF	TGTGCCAGCAGCTTAGGGACTAGCGGGGGGGGAGACTACAATGAGCAGTTCTTC
few	TRBV12-3/TRBV12-4	-	TRBJ1-2	CASSQSTVNYGYTF	TGTGCCAGCAGTCAGTCGACGGTTAACTATGGCTACACCTTC
many	TRBV28	TRBD1	TRBJ2-4	CASSLLTGGKAKNIQYF	TGTGCCAGCAGTTTACTAACAGGGGGCAAAGCCAAAAACATTCAGTACTTC
-	TRBV5-1	-	TRBJ1-1	CASSLDRSYTEAFF	TGCGCCAGCAGCTTAGACCGGTCGTACACTGAAGCTTTCTTT
many	TRBV7-2	-	TRBJ2-1	CASSLGQGMSEQFF	TGTGCCAGCAGCTTAGGCCAGGGCATGTCTGAGCAGTTCTTC
many	TRBV7-2	-	TRBJ2-7	CASTSGTKSSYEQYF	TGTGCCAGCACCTCCGGGACAAAAAGTTCCTACGAGCAGTACTTC
many	TRBV7-2	-	TRBJ1-2	CASSMAGLGSGYTF	TGTGCCAGCAGCATGGCTGGACTCGGAAGCGGCTACACCTTC
many	TRBV7-2	TRBD2	TRBJ2-3	CASSFSGTDTQYF	TGTGCCAGCAGCTTTAGCGGGACAGATACGCAGTATTTT
many	TRBV5-8	TRBD2	TRBJ2-1	CASSLGGGTWNEQFF	TGTGCCAGCAGCTTAGGCGGGGGGACTTGGAATGAGCAGTTCTTC